The rows below give T cell receptor beta chains drawn from one sample of a study of blood T cell repertoires in COVID-19. The protocol was immunoSEQ multiplex PCR, while the TCRdb copy is restricted to in-frame clones and leaves out a portion. The sample contains about 460,000 clones, roughly nine tenths of which appear only once. Sequencing input: PBMCs or T cells enriched from blood (not recorded which). The source is a woman aged 55-70 years who had recovered from COVID-19. The CDR3 runs from the conserved cysteine through the conserved F or W. A D gene is named only where the DNA matches it firmly. A clone size is listed for some rows: how often the clone was seen (once, few, many), or a class if it is expanded.

V	J	D	size	CDR3	DNA
TRBV11-2	TRBJ1-2	NA	NA	CASSLDSLGGYTF	TGTGCCAGCAGCTTAGACTCCCTCGGGGGCTACACCTTC
TRBV11-3	TRBJ2-2	NA	NA	CASSLAGVNTGELFF	TGTGCCAGCAGCTTAGCGGGGGTGAACACCGGGGAGCTGTTTTTT
TRBV12-3/TRBV12-4	TRBJ1-2	NA	NA	CASSFGPRGGYTF	TGTGCCAGCAGTTTCGGACCTCGGGGAGGCTACACCTTC
TRBV13	TRBJ2-3	TRBD2	NA	CASSPRLASDTQYF	TGTGCCAGCAGCCCCCGACTAGCCTCGGATACGCAGTATTTT
TRBV3-1/TRBV3-2	TRBJ2-7	NA	NA	CASSLGQYYEQYF	TGTGCCAGCAGCCTTGGACAGTACTACGAGCAGTACTTC
TRBV27	TRBJ1-5	TRBD1	NA	CASSSQGHQPQHF	TGTGCCAGCAGTTCACAGGGGCATCAGCCCCAGCATTTT
TRBV5-1	TRBJ2-3	TRBD2	NA	CASSYSGGAGDTQYF	TGCGCCAGCAGCTATAGCGGGGGGGCCGGAGATACGCAGTATTTT
TRBV5-5	TRBJ2-7	NA	NA	CASSSGSINQQYF	TGTGCCAGCAGCTCCGGGTCGATCAACCAGCAGTACTTC
TRBV5-1	TRBJ2-3	TRBD1	NA	CASSAEGQTTDTQYF	TGCGCCAGCAGCGCCGAGGGACAGACCACAGATACGCAGTATTTT
TRBV27	TRBJ2-1	NA	once	CASIKSGPSSYNEQFF	TGTGCCAGCATTAAATCAGGGCCCAGCTCCTACAATGAGCAGTTCTTC
TRBV13	TRBJ2-3	TRBD2	NA	CASSASSGGLTDTQYF	TGTGCCAGCAGCGCTAGTAGCGGGGGTCTAACAGATACGCAGTATTTT
TRBV12-3/TRBV12-4	TRBJ1-2	TRBD1	NA	CASSTDRGGGYTF	TGTGCCAGCAGCACCGACAGGGGGGGTGGCTACACCTTC
TRBV7-7	TRBJ2-5	TRBD2	NA	CASSPRPGGGETQYF	TGTGCTAGCAGCCCCCGGCCGGGCGGGGGGGAGACCCAGTACTTC
TRBV27	TRBJ1-1	NA	NA	CASSLSGVGTEAFF	TGTGCCAGCAGTTTATCAGGGGTCGGCACTGAAGCTTTCTTT
TRBV5-6	TRBJ1-5	NA	NA	CASSLDSSNQPQHF	TGTGCCAGCAGCCTGGACAGTAGCAATCAGCCCCAGCATTTT
TRBV5-1	TRBJ1-4	NA	NA	CASSEEIGEKLFF	TGCGCCAGCTCGGAGGAGATAGGAGAAAAACTGTTTTTT
TRBV4-1	TRBJ1-2	TRBD1	NA	CASSQEPGTGDGYTF	TGCGCCAGCAGCCAAGAGCCAGGGACAGGGGATGGCTACACCTTC
TRBV12-5	TRBJ2-1	TRBD2	NA	CATLGAVAGGPYNEQFF	TGTGCTACCCTCGGCGCCGTAGCGGGGGGGCCGTACAATGAGCAGTTCTTC
TRBV23-1	TRBJ2-7	NA	NA	CASSPDTGEQYF	TGCGCCAGCAGTCCCGACACTGGTGAGCAGTACTTC
TRBV10-3	TRBJ2-4	NA	NA	CATRGLAKNIQYF	TGTGCCACCCGCGGCCTAGCCAAAAACATTCAGTACTTC
TRBV6-5	TRBJ2-3	TRBD2	NA	CASSYGGGTQYF	TGTGCCAGCAGTTATGGCGGGGGTACGCAGTATTTT
TRBV5-8	TRBJ1-1	NA	NA	CASSLGPGVSTEAFF	TGTGCCAGCAGCTTGGGGCCAGGGGTTAGCACTGAAGCTTTCTTT
TRBV3-1/TRBV3-2	TRBJ1-6	NA	NA	CASSQVVQGNSPLHF	TGTGCCAGCAGCCAAGTGGTCCAGGGTAATTCACCCCTCCACTTT
TRBV5-6	TRBJ2-7	NA	NA	CASSFSHSRLEQYF	TGTGCCAGCAGCTTTAGCCATAGTCGGCTCGAGCAGTACTTC
TRBV4-1	TRBJ2-2	NA	NA	CASSQVSSTITGELFF	TGCGCCAGCAGCCAAGTCAGTAGCACAATAACCGGGGAGCTGTTTTTT
TRBV19	TRBJ1-2	TRBD1	NA	CASRISGTGPYGYTF	TGTGCCAGTAGGATTTCCGGGACAGGGCCCTATGGCTACACCTTC
TRBV24-1	TRBJ1-4	TRBD1	NA	CATSDPGTDNEKLFF	TGTGCCACCAGTGATCCCGGGACAGATAATGAAAAACTGTTTTTT
TRBV11-2	TRBJ2-1	NA	NA	CASSLVEGEVNEQFF	TGTGCCAGCAGCTTAGTTGAAGGGGAGGTCAATGAGCAGTTCTTC